This T cell receptor beta chain was retrieved from a study of blood T cell repertoires in COVID-19. Background on the study: Sites across the United States, Italy and Spain contributed samples from acute and convalescent COVID-19.

Cohort assignment relied on participant-reported clinical history. Recovery meant two consecutive negative NP/OP PCR tests, professional clearance, or resolved symptoms. Sequenced by immunoSEQ multiplex PCR; TCRdb stores in-frame clones only, minus some. The sample carries 200,000 to 250,000 clones, 82% recorded once. The clonotype comes from a woman aged 55-69 years who had recovered from COVID-19. What was sequenced was PBMCs or T cells enriched from blood (not recorded which).

In DNA form, the CDR3 reads TGTGCCAGCAGTCCACGGGGGGCTGGGGAGACCCAGTACTTC. Protein product: CASSPRGAGETQYF. The J gene is TRBJ2-5, the V gene TRBV25-1, with D perhaps TRBD2 (7 bases). CDR3 length: 14 residues. CDR1 and CDR2 (germline): MGHDK, SYGVNS. V shed 5 bases and J shed 5 bases, with 15 bases lying between them.